This is a list of T cell receptor beta chains from one sample in a study of blood T cell repertoires in COVID-19. The table came from immunoSEQ multiplex PCR; TCRdb's copy has only in-frame clones and leaves some out. The sample includes about 150,000 clones, about 83% seen only once; the top ten take about 19%. Source material: peripheral blood. The receptors come from a woman in her 70s who had recovered from COVID-19. Both conserved end residues are part of each CDR3. The D gene is left open where the match is weak. The size entry is marked missing in some rows and otherwise reads once, few, many or a size class.

TRBV6-5	-	TRBD1	TRBJ1-1	TGTGCCAGCAGACCCGACAGGGGGCGAACTGAAGCTTTCTTT	CASRPDRGRTEAFF
TRBV30	-	-	TRBJ1-3	TGTGCCTGGAGTGTAGGCAGGGCCTCTGGAAACACCATATATTTT	CAWSVGRASGNTIYF
TRBV6-6	-	-	TRBJ2-7	TGTGCCTCCGGGGGGCCTCACTCCTACGAGCAGTACTTC	CASGGPHSYEQYF
TRBV5-1	-	-	TRBJ2-2	TGCGCCAGCAGCCCCCGGGTCGCGAACACCGGGGAGCTGTTTTTT	CASSPRVANTGELFF
TRBV3-1/TRBV3-2	-	-	TRBJ2-7	TGTGCCAGCACCCCGGGCCCCCGAGGGAGGGAGCAGTACTTC	CASTPGPRGREQYF
TRBV29-1	-	TRBD1	TRBJ1-1	TGCAGCGTTGAAGATCGGCGGGACAGCGAGGGTTCCACTGAAGCTTTCTTT	CSVEDRRDSEGSTEAFF
TRBV11-2	-	-	TRBJ2-2	TGTGCCAGCAGCACCCAGACAGTTTACACCGGGGAGCTGTTTTTT	CASSTQTVYTGELFF
TRBV9	few	-	TRBJ2-7	TGTGCCAGCAGCGTGGGGGCCCACACGACGTACGAGCAGTACTTC	CASSVGAHTTYEQYF
TRBV5-1	-	-	TRBJ1-5	TGCGCCAGCAGCTTGGGGACAGATTACAATCAGCCCCAGCATTTT	CASSLGTDYNQPQHF
TRBV9	-	TRBD1	TRBJ2-1	TGTGCCAGCACCCTTCAGGGGGTGGGGAATGAGCAGTTCTTC	CASTLQGVGNEQFF
TRBV6-6	-	TRBD1	TRBJ1-2	TGTGCCAGCAGTACCTACAGGGGTGGCTACACCTTC	CASSTYRGGYTF
TRBV7-2	-	TRBD2	TRBJ2-2	TGTGCCAGCAGCTCCCCGCCGTGGAGCGGGAGATCTCTCGGGGAGCTGTTTTTT	CASSSPPWSGRSLGELFF
TRBV7-9	-	TRBD1	TRBJ1-4	TGTGCCAGCAGCCCTCAGGGGGGCGAGAATGAAAAACTGTTTTTT	CASSPQGGENEKLFF
TRBV27	-	TRBD2	TRBJ2-7	TGTGCCAGCAGTCGGGGAGGGAGGGCCCTCTACGAGCAGTACTTC	CASSRGGRALYEQYF
TRBV9	-	-	TRBJ1-2	TGTGCCAGCAGCGTAGTGGGAGGGGACAACACCTTC	CASSVVGGDNTF
TRBV19	-	-	TRBJ1-5	TGTGCCAGTAGTATGCAGGGTCATCAGCCCCAGCATTTT	CASSMQGHQPQHF
TRBV12-3/TRBV12-4	-	-	TRBJ2-3	TGTGCCAGCAGTTCCGAGGGGGCAGATACGCAGTATTTT	CASSSEGADTQYF
TRBV15	-	TRBD2	TRBJ2-3	TGTGCCACCAGCAGACCCGGACTAGCGGGAGGAGGAGATACGCAGTATTTT	CATSRPGLAGGGDTQYF
TRBV27	-	TRBD1	TRBJ2-7	TGTGCCAGCAGTTTCGGGGACAGGAGCGAGCAGTACTTC	CASSFGDRSEQYF
TRBV7-3	-	-	TRBJ2-3	TGTGCCAGCAGCTTAAATTGGCCCGATACGCAGTATTTT	CASSLNWPDTQYF
TRBV7-9	-	TRBD1	TRBJ1-2	TGTGCCAGCAGCCCAAGACAGGGGGTCTATGGCTACACCTTC	CASSPRQGVYGYTF
TRBV7-3	-	-	TRBJ1-1	TGTGCCAGCAGCCCCCGCCGGGGAACTGAAGCTTTCTTT	CASSPRRGTEAFF
TRBV7-2	-	TRBD1	TRBJ1-5	TGTGCCAGCAGCACCGGGACAGGCAATCAGCCCCAGCATTTT	CASSTGTGNQPQHF
TRBV7-9	-	-	TRBJ2-7	TGTGCCAGCTCAATCCACAGGAGCTCCTACGAGCAGTACTTC	CASSIHRSSYEQYF
TRBV30	-	-	TRBJ1-1	TGTGCCTGGAGTGTGGGAGGGGGAGCTTTCTTT	CAWSVGGGAFF
TRBV7-3	-	TRBD2	TRBJ2-3	TGTGCCAGCAGCCCGGGGGGGGCGAACACAGATACGCAGTATTTT	CASSPGGANTDTQYF
TRBV5-1	-	TRBD1	TRBJ2-7	TGCGCCAGCAGCTTGGGCAGGGGACAGGGGCCCTACGAGCAGTACTTC	CASSLGRGQGPYEQYF
TRBV23-1	few	-	TRBJ1-2	TGCGCCAGCAGTCATGGGGGACTTCCCCTTTGCTATGGCTACACCTTC	CASSHGGLPLCYGYTF
TRBV4-1	-	-	TRBJ1-2	TGCGCCAGCAGCCGCACAGACAGAAGAGCTAACTATGGCTACACCTTC	CASSRTDRRANYGYTF
TRBV28	-	-	TRBJ1-4	TGTGCCAGCAGAGCGGGCTTCAATGAAAAACTGTTTTTT	CASRAGFNEKLFF
TRBV6-2/TRBV6-3	-	-	TRBJ1-2	TGTGCCAGCAGTTACTCGATGGCGGGGGTCGGCGTCGAGGAGGGCTACACCTTC	CASSYSMAGVGVEEGYTF
TRBV5-1	-	TRBD2	TRBJ2-1	TGCGCCAGCAGCTTAGCGGGGGGGCACAATGAGCAGTTCTTC	CASSLAGGHNEQFF
TRBV11-3	-	-	TRBJ2-7	TGTGCCAGCAGCCCCGGACAACCGTGGGACGAGCAGTACTTC	CASSPGQPWDEQYF